The clone carrying this T cell receptor beta chain occurred a few times. Its antigen remains unknown. Each CDR3 protein gets one entry after TCRdb re-called the 5' RACE reads with MiXCR. The sample holds some 500,000 distinct CDR3 sequences; less than 15% are singletons and the top ten take over 11%. This specimen belongs to a study of T cells after yellow fever vaccination. The length of the CDR3 is 13 residues. The germline V and J ends were trimmed by 2 bases and 6 bases, with 7 bases remaining between them. Germline V CDR1 and CDR2: SEHNR, FQNEAQ (reference sequence). Findings and caveats of the study: FACS-sorted repertoires might harbor abundant contaminating clonotypes from the bulk population.

The receptor was derived from a man aged 30 to 39 who received the YFV17D yellow fever vaccine. Sequenced material: PBMCs, taken on the day of the yellow fever booster vaccination. The chain uses TRBV7-9 and TRBJ1-4; D unclear. The CDR3 DNA sequence: TGTGCCAGCAGCTTACCCCCAGATGAAAAACTGTTTTTT. Protein product: CASSLPPDEKLFF.